This section outlines one TCR beta chain sequence together with its context. The antigen is not known. This sample is drawn from a study of shared clonotypes between healthy human individuals. Study-level information: The plates for each donor numbered three CD4 naive, three CD4 memory, two CD8 naive and one CD8 memory.

The germline V and J ends were trimmed by 3 bases and 0 bases, with 9 bases remaining between them. Looked up from germline, CDR1 is SGHRS and CDR2 is YFSETQ. The CDR3 length is 15 residues. TCRdb's table, derived via immunoSEQ multiplex PCR, lists solely in-frame clones and lacks some. The table has fewer than 3 million clones, around 90% seen once. Findings and caveats of the study: A reduction in generation probabilities was seen for non-shared clonotypes relative to those shared by all four donors.

This receptor was identified in a man aged 18 to 29 in good health. Some clones in this sample may be carry-over from other donors' samples. The sample was naive CD4+ T cells from PBMCs. Described subset: CD45RA+ positively selected. V usage is TRBV5-1 and J usage is TRBJ1-4; D is ambiguous. The CDR3 DNA follows: TGCGCCAGCAGCTCGCAAGGGCCAACTAATGAAAAACTGTTTTTT. Translating gives CASSSQGPTNEKLFF.